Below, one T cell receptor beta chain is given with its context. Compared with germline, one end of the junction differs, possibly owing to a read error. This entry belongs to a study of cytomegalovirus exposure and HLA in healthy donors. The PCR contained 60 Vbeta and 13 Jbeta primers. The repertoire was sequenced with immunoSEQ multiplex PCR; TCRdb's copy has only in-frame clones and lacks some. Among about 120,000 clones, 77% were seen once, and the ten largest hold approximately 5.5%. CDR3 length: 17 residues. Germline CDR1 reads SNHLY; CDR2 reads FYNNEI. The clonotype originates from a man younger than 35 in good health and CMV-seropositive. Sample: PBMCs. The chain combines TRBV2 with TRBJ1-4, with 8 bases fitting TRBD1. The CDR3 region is CASSEGQGRALNEKLFF. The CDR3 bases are TGTGCCAGCAGCGAAGGACAGGGAAGAGCCCTTAATGAAAAACTGTTTTTT.